The 32 T cell receptor beta chains given below trace back to one sample, sequenced in a study of graft-versus-host responses after intestinal transplantation (dated by TCRdb to the early 2020s). Libraries were made using the immunoSEQ multiplex PCR assay. TCRdb took over this immuneACCESS table, retaining in-frame rearrangements with V and J assigned. Such tables are incomplete; in checked studies, under half of the missing clones stem from an unresolved V gene, and the remainder is unexplained. The sample profile shows fewer than 15,000 clones; around 35% of them were found once. Together, the top ten hold roughly 2% of the sample. Interpreted using the paper, the time point label stands for: cells obtained before transplantation from donor or recipient. In mixed lymphocyte reactions, some 200,000 CFSE-labeled pre-transplant responders were plated with some 200,000 irradiated violet-dye-labeled stimulators and cultured for 5 to 6 days.

The sample in question was alloreactive CD8+ T cells from a mixed lymphocyte reaction culture, obtained before intestinal transplant. This specimen's cell subset or site label, interpreted: CFSE-low proliferating T cells sorted from approximately 6-day pre-transplant mixed lymphocyte reaction (GvH or HvG direction). The receptors were gathered from a human patient who received an intestinal transplant.

By sample fraction, this clone is medium-sized. The chain joins TRBV2 to TRBJ1-6, with 10 bases fitting TRBD1. The CDR3 extends over 15 amino acids. The V gene end was trimmed by 6 bases and the J gene end by 7 bases; junction bases not matched to a gene: 6. Germline V lookup: CDR1 SNHLY, CDR2 FYNNEI. CDR3: CASSHGTGVNSPLHF. CDR3 nucleotide sequence: TGTGCCAGCAGCCACGGGACAGGGGTAAATTCACCCCTCCACTTT.

CDR3 in DNA: TGTGCCACCAGCAGAGGGACTAGCGGTACCTACAATGAGCAGTTCTTC. It specifies CATSRGTSGTYNEQFF. J is TRBJ2-1 and V is TRBV15, with TRBD2 matching over 10 bases. The CDR3 loop spans 16 amino acids. The J segment lost 2 bases and the V segment lost 1 base, leaving 2 bases of the junction unmatched. Germline V gives CDR1 LNHNV, CDR2 YYDKDF (reference sequence).

This clone is medium-sized (0.01 to 0.1%) in the sample. V is TRBV4-3 and J is TRBJ2-7; 7 positions agree with TRBD2. This CDR3 is 15 amino acids long. V was clipped by 0 bases and J by 3 bases; unmatched bases: 5. CDR1 is LGHNA and CDR2 is YSLEER in the germline V gene. As DNA, the CDR3 is TGCGCCAGCAGCCAAGACCCAGCGGGGCGCTACGAGCAGTACTTC. Its protein is CASSQDPAGRYEQYF.

J is TRBJ1-5 and V is TRBV19; the match to TRBD1 covers 8 bases. This CDR3 region has 17 residues. The trim removed 4 bases at V and 4 bases at J, leaving 12 bases unmatched. Germline values: CDR1 LNHDA, CDR2 SQIVND (reference sequence). The CDR3 DNA reads TGTGCCAGTAGTACGACAGGGGTAGGCGAGGTTAATCAGCCCCAGCATTTT. It specifies CASSTTGVGEVNQPQHF.

Only a few counts were recorded for this clone. The chain recombines TRBV4-3 with TRBJ2-3; perhaps TRBD2 as D (7 bases). Germline V gene lookup returns CDR1 LGHNA and CDR2 YSLEER. V lost 4 bases and J lost 0, with 11 bases in between. This CDR3 is built from 15 residues. The CDR3 DNA reads as TGCGCCAGCAGCCCCGGCGGGGGCAGCACAGATACGCAGTATTTT. This codes for CASSPGGGSTDTQYF.

This clone was seen a few times. V is TRBV27 and J is TRBJ2-3; 9 nucleotides align to TRBD2. CDR1 is MNHEY and CDR2 is SMNVEV in the germline V gene (reference sequence). The CDR3 has 14 residues. V shed 6 bases, J shed 0 bases, and the junction held 1 base outside the gene matches. CDR3 DNA: TGTGCCAGCAGGGGACTAGCAAGCACAGATACGCAGTATTTT. As protein: CASRGLASTDTQYF.

The CDR3 loop is CASSQGLAGYNEQFF. In nucleotides, the CDR3 is TGTGCCAGCAGCCAGGGACTAGCGGGGTACAATGAGCAGTTCTTC. The rearrangement uses TRBV28 and TRBJ2-1, with TRBD2 matching 13 bases. There are 15 residues in the CDR3. V was pared by 6 bases and J by 4 bases, with 3 bases of the junction left unmatched. The germline gives CDR1 MDHEN, CDR2 SYDVKM.

A few counts support this clone. The chain employs TRBV4-3 and TRBJ2-7, with 10 positions matching TRBD1. CDR1 is LGHNA, CDR2 YSLEER, per germline. The CDR3 totals 14 residues. V shed 1 base, J shed 4 bases, and the junction held 1 base outside the gene matches. CDR3 amino acids: CASSQGDRGYEQYF. The CDR3 coding sequence is TGCGCCAGCAGCCAAGGGGACAGGGGATACGAGCAGTACTTC.

This clone is deemed medium-sized. The CDR3 region has the DNA TGTGCCAGTAGTATAGGAACAGGAACCCCCTACGAGCAGTACTTC. Protein sequence: CASSIGTGTPYEQYF. V and J are TRBV19 and TRBJ2-7, with D perhaps matching TRBD1 (5 bases). This CDR3 region has 15 residues. V dropped 1 base and J dropped 2 bases, with 12 bases sitting between them. Germline assignment: CDR1 LNHDA and CDR2 SQIVND (reference sequence). Using reference TRBV19 and TRBJ2-7 for the parts outside the CDR3, the full variable domain is DGGITQSPKYLFRKEGQNVTLSCEQNLNHDAMYWYRQDPGQGLRLIYYSQIVNDFQKGDIAEGYSVSREKKESFPLTVTSAQKNPTAFYLCASSIGTGTPYEQYFGPGTRLTVT.

In this sample, this clone turned up a few times. The sample contains more than one DNA sequence encoding this CDR3. The chain employs TRBV4-3 and TRBJ1-4; D is possibly TRBD1 (5 bases). The CDR3 totals 17 residues. CDR1 LGHNA and CDR2 YSLEER come from the germline V gene. V was shortened by 0 bases and J by 0 bases, with 11 bases between the two germline ends. The chain's CDR3 is CASSQDGGGATNEKLFF. The CDR3 DNA reads as TGCGCCAGCAGCCAAGATGGGGGGGGTGCAACTAATGAAAAACTGTTTTTT.

The chain combines TRBV11-3 with TRBJ2-7; TRBD2 agrees at 9 bases. This CDR3 has 15 residues. In germline, CDR1 is SGHNT, CDR2 YENEEA. V shed 1 base, J shed 4 bases, and the junction held 5 bases outside the gene matches. The CDR3 loop reads CASSLVAGADYEQYF. The CDR3 region has the DNA TGTGCCAGCAGCTTAGTAGCGGGGGCAGATTACGAGCAGTACTTC.

This clone was seen more than once but under ten times. The chain joins TRBV13 to TRBJ1-1; D uncertain. The CDR3 has 13 residues. The germline gives CDR1 PRHDT, CDR2 FYEKMQ (reference sequence). Trimming shortened V by 4 bases and J by 3 bases, and 9 bases separated the two germline ends. CDR3 residues: CASSSNRDTEAFF. The CDR3 DNA sequence: TGTGCCAGCAGCTCAAACCGAGACACTGAAGCTTTCTTT.

The chain couples TRBV7-8 to TRBJ1-2; 7 bases align to TRBD1. V was pared by 6 bases and J by 4 bases, with 8 bases of the junction left unmatched. CDR1 is SGHVS, CDR2 FQNEAQ, per germline. This CDR3 contains 14 residues. CDR3 in amino acids: CASSPGQDLYGYTF. CDR3 nucleotide sequence: TGTGCCAGCAGTCCTGGACAGGACCTCTATGGCTACACCTTC.

CDR3 nucleotide sequence: TGTGCCAGCAGCCCCGGGGGGGTAATCTATGGCTACACCTTC. Translating it yields CASSPGGVIYGYTF. The rearrangement uses TRBV5-8 and TRBJ1-2; D is perhaps TRBD1 (5 bases). CDR3 size: 14 residues. Germline V CDR1 and CDR2: SGHTS, YDEGEE. The V end was cut by 4 bases, the J end by 4 bases, with 14 bases between.

This chain joins TRBV28 and TRBJ2-3; perhaps TRBD1 as D (6 bases). CDR3 length: 14 residues. Trimming took 7 bases from V and 2 from J, leaving 13 bases between them. CDR1 and CDR2 (germline): MDHEN, SYDVKM. In nucleotides, the CDR3 is TGTGCCAGCAAACTGGACAGTCTCACAGATACGCAGTATTTT. This encodes CASKLDSLTDTQYF.

The sample holds a few counts of this clone. The rearrangement links TRBV11-2 to TRBJ2-7, with D unresolved. This CDR3 contains 15 residues. Germline loops: CDR1 SGHAT, CDR2 FQNNGV. V gave up 1 base and J gave up 6 bases, with 16 bases separating them. The chain's CDR3 is CASSLVAASFGEQYF. The DNA for the CDR3 is TGTGCCAGCAGCTTAGTCGCTGCTTCGTTCGGCGAGCAGTACTTC.

This sequence joins TRBV11-2 and TRBJ2-2, with D maybe TRBD2 (5 bases). Per germline, CDR1 SGHAT and CDR2 FQNNGV. The CDR3 runs 14 residues. Trimming took 4 bases from V and 4 from J, leaving 10 bases between them. The CDR3 DNA reads TGTGCCAGCAGCTCCGGGGTCCTCACCGGGGAGCTGTTTTTT. Translation gives CASSSGVLTGELFF.

This chain connects TRBV2 to TRBJ2-1; the match to TRBD2 covers 8 bases. Germline CDR1 reads SNHLY; CDR2 reads FYNNEI. J lost 8 bases, V lost 7 bases, and 10 bases had no gene match. This CDR3 is built from 14 residues. The CDR3 DNA is TGTGCCAGCACAGGAGCGGGGGCGTTCTATGAGCAGTTCTTC. As protein: CASTGAGAFYEQFF.

The chain has TRBV4-3 and TRBJ2-7; 7 nucleotides match TRBD2. The CDR3 has 16 residues. Germline CDR1 reads LGHNA; CDR2 reads YSLEER. V shed 0 bases, J shed 0 bases, and the junction held 5 bases outside the gene matches. The CDR3 loop reads CASSQDVGGSSYEQYF. DNA for the CDR3: TGCGCCAGCAGCCAAGACGTGGGAGGGAGCTCCTACGAGCAGTACTTC.

This clone was counted a few times. The rearrangement joins TRBV5-6 to TRBJ1-5; D gene uncertain. V dropped 1 base and J dropped 5 bases, with 13 bases sitting between them. This CDR3 has 15 amino acids. The germline V gene has CDR1 SGHDT and CDR2 YYEEEE. The CDR3 region has the DNA TGTGCCAGCAGCTTGTTAGTCGAGGGAGATCAGCCCCAGCATTTT. Translation gives CASSLLVEGDQPQHF.

This clone has only a few counts. V is TRBV27 and J is TRBJ2-1, with 7 positions matching TRBD2. The V and J ends lost 5 bases and 2 bases, in that order; junction bases with no gene match: 12. This CDR3 comprises 17 residues. The germline CDR1 and CDR2 sequences are MNHEY and SMNVEV (reference sequence). The CDR3 sequence: CASSLWTGGGTYNEQFF. The DNA of the CDR3 is TGTGCCAGCAGTCTATGGACTGGGGGGGGGACCTACAATGAGCAGTTCTTC.

This clone was detected only once. V is TRBV6-5 and J is TRBJ1-5, with no clear D. Germline V gene data show CDR1 as MNHEY and CDR2 as SVGAGI. V lost 0 bases and J 5 bases, leaving 5 bases between the germline ends. The CDR3 has 13 amino acids. CDR3 in DNA: TGTGCCAGCAGTTACTCCAACTATCAGCCCCAGCATTTT. Encoded protein: CASSYSNYQPQHF.

Relative to its sample, this clone is medium-sized (0.01 to 0.1%). The chain is built from TRBV7-9 and TRBJ2-7; D is possibly TRBD1 (5 bases). This CDR3 has 13 residues. CDR1 is SEHNR and CDR2 is FQNEAQ in the germline V gene (reference sequence). Trimming removed 2 bases from V and 4 bases from J, with 9 bases in between. The CDR3 loop reads CASSLTTEYEQYF. The CDR3 nucleotides are TGTGCCAGCAGCTTAACGACAGAATACGAGCAGTACTTC.

This clone appeared a few times. The rearrangement joins TRBV5-1 to TRBJ2-7; 10 bases match TRBD1. This CDR3 contains 13 residues. From germline, CDR1 is SGHRS and CDR2 YFSETQ. With 3 bases clipped from V and 3 bases from J, the junction kept 0 bases outside the gene matches. CDR3 loop: CASSWTGGYEQYF. As DNA, the CDR3 is TGCGCCAGCAGCTGGACAGGGGGCTACGAGCAGTACTTC.

V usage is TRBV29-1 and J usage is TRBJ1-5, with 10 bases that match TRBD1. Germline V CDR1 and CDR2: SQVTM, ANQGSEA. This CDR3 comprises 13 residues. V gave up 3 bases and J gave up 12 bases; unmatched junction bases: 8. CDR3 sequence (DNA): TGCAGCGTTGACGGAGGGGACAGGGGACACCAGCATTTT. Translation: CSVDGGDRGHQHF.

Only a few counts were recorded for this clone. The chain carries TRBV6-5 and TRBJ2-7, with D possibly being TRBD1 (5 bases). Germline-derived CDR1 and CDR2 are MNHEY and SVGAGI. This CDR3 region has 12 residues. With 4 bases removed from V and 5 bases from J, the gap between germline ends came to 9 bases. The CDR3 here is CASSSFRDEQYF. The CDR3, as DNA: TGTGCCAGCAGTTCCTTCAGGGACGAGCAGTACTTC.

This clone was detected only a few times. The chain carries TRBV4-3 and TRBJ2-7; D ambiguous. Trimming stripped 1 base from V and 3 bases from J, with 16 bases between. The length of the CDR3 is 16 residues. Germline loops: CDR1 LGHNA, CDR2 YSLEER. This chain's CDR3 is CASSQADNPPNYEQYF. The CDR3 coding sequence is TGCGCCAGCAGCCAAGCAGACAACCCGCCCAACTACGAGCAGTACTTC.

The rearrangement joins TRBV5-1 to TRBJ2-3, with D possibly TRBD2 on 5 matching bases. Trimming took 4 bases from V and 0 from J, leaving 9 bases between them. CDR1 is SGHRS, CDR2 YFSETQ, per germline. The CDR3 loop spans 14 amino acids. CDR3 loop: CASSTGGSTDTQYF. DNA for the CDR3: TGCGCCAGCAGCACCGGAGGTAGCACAGATACGCAGTATTTT.

The chain links TRBV27 to TRBJ2-3, with 12 bases that match TRBD2. This CDR3 is built from 17 residues. Germline lookup yields CDR1 MNHEY and CDR2 SMNVEV (reference sequence). The V and J ends lost 5 bases and 3 bases, in that order; junction bases with no gene match: 9. CDR3 in amino acids: CASSRTRLAGATDTQYF. For the CDR3, the DNA is TGTGCCAGCAGTAGAACACGACTAGCGGGGGCGACAGATACGCAGTATTTT.

The chain links TRBV5-6 to TRBJ2-1; 7 bases are a match to TRBD1. The length of the CDR3 is 16 residues. Germline-derived CDR1 and CDR2 are SGHDT and YYEEEE. Trimming took 4 bases from V and 0 from J; bases not matched to a gene: 7. CDR3 DNA sequence: TGTGCCAGCAGCGGCAACAGGGGAAGCTCCTACAATGAGCAGTTCTTC. Translating it yields CASSGNRGSSYNEQFF. Together with reference TRBV5-6 and TRBJ2-1, the CDR3 gives the full variable domain: DAGVTQSPTHLIKTRGQQVTLRCSPKSGHDTVSWYQQALGQGPQFIFQYYEEEERQRGNFPDRFSGHQFPNYSSELNVNALLLGDSALYLCASSGNRGSSYNEQFFGPGTRLTVL.

In this sample, this clone turned up a few times. The chain has TRBV9 and TRBJ1-1; D is uncertain. The CDR3 has 13 residues. Germline V gene data show CDR1 as SGDLS and CDR2 as YYNGEE. V was shortened by 2 bases and J by 4 bases, with 9 bases between the two germline ends. CDR3 sequence reads: CASSVGVSTEAFF. DNA of the CDR3: TGTGCCAGCAGCGTTGGAGTTTCCACTGAAGCTTTCTTT.

This clone was seen a single time. The chain links TRBV27 to TRBJ1-2; 8 positions agree with TRBD1. After removal of 5 bases from V and 4 bases from J, the junction contained 9 bases not matched to a gene. Germline-derived CDR1 and CDR2 are MNHEY and SMNVEV (reference sequence). The CDR3 has 15 amino acids. CDR3 sequence reads: CASSHGTGFLYGYTF. The DNA of the CDR3 is TGTGCCAGCAGTCACGGGACAGGATTCCTCTATGGCTACACCTTC.